These T cell receptor beta chains were read from a single sample in a study of blood T cell repertoires in COVID-19. Here immunoSEQ multiplex PCR was the method, and the copy in TCRdb shows in-frame clones only, minus some. There are some 160,000 clones in the sample; around 90% occur only once, and 2.5% to 3% lies in the top ten. Sample: peripheral blood. The receptor set was obtained from a man aged 60 to 75 with acute or convalescent COVID-19. Both conserved end residues are part of each CDR3. A D gene is named only where the DNA matches it firmly. Some rows mark clone size as missing; the rest say once, few, many or name a class of expanded clone.

v_call	d_call	j_call	clone_size	cdr3_aa	cdr3_nt
TRBV6-5	TRBD1	TRBJ2-1	.	CASSLTGVSYNEQFF	TGTGCCAGCAGCCTCACAGGGGTCAGCTACAATGAGCAGTTCTTC
TRBV6-2/TRBV6-3	TRBD1	TRBJ2-1	once	CASSYAGQGQFF	TGTGCCAGCAGTTACGCCGGACAGGGGCAGTTCTTC
TRBV7-9	.	TRBJ1-1	.	CASSPQGNTEAFF	TGTGCCAGCAGCCCCCAGGGGAACACTGAAGCTTTCTTT
TRBV4-3	TRBD1	TRBJ2-2	.	CASSHGTGGTTGELFF	TGCGCCAGCAGCCACGGGACAGGGGGCACGACCGGGGAGCTGTTTTTT
TRBV5-1	TRBD2	TRBJ2-3	.	CASSVASGGAIDTQYF	TGCGCCAGCAGCGTCGCTAGCGGGGGGGCAATAGATACGCAGTATTTT
TRBV5-4	TRBD2	TRBJ2-3	.	CASTGRFGGGAPDTQYF	TGTGCCAGCACCGGGAGGTTTGGCGGGGGGGCCCCAGATACGCAGTATTTT
TRBV5-6	TRBD2	TRBJ2-1	.	CASSHPGGEQFF	TGTGCCAGCAGCCATCCGGGAGGAGAGCAGTTCTTC
TRBV12-3/TRBV12-4	.	TRBJ1-5	.	CASSFRTDQPQHF	TGTGCCAGCAGTTTCAGGACTGATCAGCCCCAGCATTTT
TRBV7-9	.	TRBJ2-2	.	CASSLQGTGELFF	TGTGCCAGCAGCTTACAGGGAACCGGGGAGCTGTTTTTT
TRBV4-2	TRBD2	TRBJ2-3	once	CASSQDLASGGYAQYF	TGTGCCAGCAGCCAAGATTTGGCTAGCGGGGGGTATGCGCAGTATTTT
TRBV2	TRBD1	TRBJ2-7	few	CATTGVSSYEQYF	TGTGCCACCACAGGGGTGAGCTCCTACGAGCAGTACTTC
TRBV5-1	.	TRBJ1-3	.	CASRQDGSSGNTIYF	TGCGCCAGCAGACAGGACGGAAGCTCTGGAAACACCATATATTTT
TRBV2	TRBD1	TRBJ1-3	.	CASTADRAGGNTIYF	TGTGCCAGCACCGCCGACAGGGCAGGCGGAAACACCATATATTTT
TRBV4-1	TRBD1	TRBJ1-2	.	CASSHVGNRDRGREGYGYTF	TGCGCCAGCAGCCATGTAGGAAACCGGGACAGGGGGCGCGAGGGCTATGGCTACACCTTC
TRBV19	.	TRBJ2-2	.	CASSAMDLDPGELFF	TGTGCCAGTAGTGCCATGGACTTAGACCCCGGGGAGCTGTTTTTT
TRBV2	.	TRBJ1-2	.	CANYDRSIGGYTF	TGTGCCAACTACGACAGGTCGATTGGTGGCTACACCTTC
TRBV12-5	.	TRBJ1-5	.	CASGTGDQPQHF	TGTGCTAGTGGTACCGGTGATCAGCCCCAGCATTTT
TRBV2	.	TRBJ2-7	.	CASSETAVIYEQYF	TGTGCCAGCAGTGAGACAGCCGTAATTTACGAGCAGTACTTC
TRBV18	TRBD1	TRBJ1-1	.	CASSPPTGVATEAFF	TGTGCCAGCTCACCACCAACAGGGGTGGCCACTGAAGCTTTCTTT
TRBV3-1/TRBV3-2	.	TRBJ2-3	.	CASSQASSGDTQYF	TGTGCCAGCAGCCAAGCTTCCTCGGGAGATACGCAGTATTTT
TRBV4-1	.	TRBJ2-3	.	CASSQEGSSALMDTQYF	TGCGCCAGCAGCCAAGAGGGGAGTAGCGCCCTGATGGATACGCAGTATTTT
TRBV2	TRBD2	TRBJ2-2	.	CASSDGGGGTGELFF	TGTGCCAGCAGTGATGGCGGGGGAGGTACCGGGGAGCTGTTTTTT
TRBV15	TRBD2	TRBJ2-2	.	CATSRASGGSNTGELFF	TGTGCCACCAGCAGAGCTAGCGGGGGATCTAACACCGGGGAGCTGTTTTTT
TRBV5-1	TRBD1	TRBJ2-4	.	CASSFATGPRYIQYF	TGCGCCAGCAGCTTCGCGACAGGGCCGAGGTACATTCAGTACTTC
TRBV19	.	TRBJ1-5	.	CASGGAPYSNQPQHF	TGTGCCTCGGGGGGGGCACCTTATAGCAATCAGCCCCAGCATTTT
TRBV30	TRBD1	TRBJ2-7	.	CAWTSGQATYEQYF	TGTGCCTGGACCTCCGGACAGGCGACCTACGAGCAGTACTTC
TRBV14	TRBD1	TRBJ2-7	once	CASSQDRGLRSYEQYF	TGTGCCAGCAGCCAAGATAGGGGGCTCAGGAGTTACGAGCAGTACTTC
TRBV11-2	.	TRBJ2-3	once	CASSSRVSRIGDTQYF	TGTGCCAGCAGTTCCAGGGTGTCCCGCATTGGGGATACGCAGTATTTT